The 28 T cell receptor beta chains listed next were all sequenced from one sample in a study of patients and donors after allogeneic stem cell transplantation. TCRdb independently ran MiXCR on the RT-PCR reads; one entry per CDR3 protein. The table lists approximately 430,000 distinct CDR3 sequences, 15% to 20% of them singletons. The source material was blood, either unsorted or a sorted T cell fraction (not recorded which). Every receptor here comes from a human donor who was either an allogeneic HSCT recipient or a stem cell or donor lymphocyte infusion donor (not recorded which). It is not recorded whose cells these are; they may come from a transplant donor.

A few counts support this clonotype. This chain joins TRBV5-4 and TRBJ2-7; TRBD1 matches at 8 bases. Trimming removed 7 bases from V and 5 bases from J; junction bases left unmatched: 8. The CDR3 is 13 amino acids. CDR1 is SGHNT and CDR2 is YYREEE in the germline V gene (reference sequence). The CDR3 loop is CASGQGISDEQYF. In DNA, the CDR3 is TGTGCCAGCGGACAGGGCATAAGCGACGAGCAGTACTTC.

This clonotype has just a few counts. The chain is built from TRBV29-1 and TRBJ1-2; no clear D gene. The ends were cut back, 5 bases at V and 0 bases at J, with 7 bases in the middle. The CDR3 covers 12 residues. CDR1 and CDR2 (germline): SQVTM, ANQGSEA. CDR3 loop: CSVSLTNYGYTF. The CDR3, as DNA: TGCAGCGTTTCTTTGACTAACTATGGCTACACCTTC.

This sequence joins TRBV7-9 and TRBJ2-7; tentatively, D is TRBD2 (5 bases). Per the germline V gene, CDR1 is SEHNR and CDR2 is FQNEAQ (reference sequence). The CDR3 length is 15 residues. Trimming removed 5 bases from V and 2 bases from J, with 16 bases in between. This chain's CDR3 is CASSKVPAETYEQYF. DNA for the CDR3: TGTGCCAGCAGCAAAGTGCCAGCGGAAACCTACGAGCAGTACTTC.

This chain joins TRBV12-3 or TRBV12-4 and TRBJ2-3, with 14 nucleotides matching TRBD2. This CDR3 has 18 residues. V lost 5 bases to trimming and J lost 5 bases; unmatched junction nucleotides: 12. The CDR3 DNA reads TGTGCCAGCAGTCCCGGGACTAGCGGGAGCTTGTGGGTAGATACGCAGTATTTT. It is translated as CASSPGTSGSLWVDTQYF.

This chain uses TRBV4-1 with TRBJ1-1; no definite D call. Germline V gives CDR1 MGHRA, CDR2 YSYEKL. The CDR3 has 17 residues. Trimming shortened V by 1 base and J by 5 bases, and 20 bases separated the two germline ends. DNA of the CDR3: TGCGCCAGCAGCCAAGTCCGGCACCTCATTGAGAAAACTGAAGCTTTCTTT. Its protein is CASSQVRHLIEKTEAFF.

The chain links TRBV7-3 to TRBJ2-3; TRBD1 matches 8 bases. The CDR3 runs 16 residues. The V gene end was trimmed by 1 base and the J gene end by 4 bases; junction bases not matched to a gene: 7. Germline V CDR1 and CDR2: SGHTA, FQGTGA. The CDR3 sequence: CASSLNGDRNPDTQYF. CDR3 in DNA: TGTGCCAGCAGCTTAAACGGGGACAGGAACCCAGATACGCAGTATTTT.

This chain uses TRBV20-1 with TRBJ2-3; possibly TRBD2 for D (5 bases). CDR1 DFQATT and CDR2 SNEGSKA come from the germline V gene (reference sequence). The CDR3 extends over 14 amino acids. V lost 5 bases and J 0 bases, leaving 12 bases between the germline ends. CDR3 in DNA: TGCAGTGCTGGAGGAGCTTCTAGCACAGATACGCAGTATTTT. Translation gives CSAGGASSTDTQYF.

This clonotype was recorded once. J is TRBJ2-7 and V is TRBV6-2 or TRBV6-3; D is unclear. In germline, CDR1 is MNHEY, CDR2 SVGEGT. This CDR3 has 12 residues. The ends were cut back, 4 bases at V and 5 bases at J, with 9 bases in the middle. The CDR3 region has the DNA TGTGCCAGCAGTTTTGTGGGCAACGAGCAGTACTTC. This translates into CASSFVGNEQYF.

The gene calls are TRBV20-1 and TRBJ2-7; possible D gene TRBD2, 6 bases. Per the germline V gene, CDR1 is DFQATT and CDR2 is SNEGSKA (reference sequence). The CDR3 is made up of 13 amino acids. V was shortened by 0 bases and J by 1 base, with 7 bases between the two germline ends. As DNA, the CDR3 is TGCAGTGCTAGAGACGGACTATCCTACGAGCAGTACTTC. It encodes CSARDGLSYEQYF.

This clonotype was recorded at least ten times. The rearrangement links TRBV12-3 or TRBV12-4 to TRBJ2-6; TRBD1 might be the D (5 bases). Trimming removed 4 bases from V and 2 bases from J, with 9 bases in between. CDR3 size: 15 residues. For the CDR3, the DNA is TGTGCCAGCAGTTCTACAGGAGCTGGGGCCAACGTCCTGACTTTC. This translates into CASSSTGAGANVLTF.

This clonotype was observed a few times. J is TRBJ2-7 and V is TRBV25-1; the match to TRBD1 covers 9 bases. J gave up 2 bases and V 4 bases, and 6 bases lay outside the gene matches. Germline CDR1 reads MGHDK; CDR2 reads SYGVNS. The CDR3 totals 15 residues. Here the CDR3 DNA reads TGTGCCAGCAGTGCCGGGACAGGGCCCACCTACGAGCAGTACTTC. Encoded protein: CASSAGTGPTYEQYF.

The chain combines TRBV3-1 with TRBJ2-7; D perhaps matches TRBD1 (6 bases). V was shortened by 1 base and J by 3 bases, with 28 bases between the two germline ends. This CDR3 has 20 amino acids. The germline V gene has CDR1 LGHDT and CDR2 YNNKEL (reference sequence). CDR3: CASSQVLTRGWRSQLYEQYF. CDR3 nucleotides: TGTGCCAGCAGCCAAGTGCTCACCAGGGGCTGGCGTTCCCAACTCTACGAGCAGTACTTC.

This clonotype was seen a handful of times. The CDR3 loop is CATGASASTDTQYF. The CDR3 DNA reads TGTGCCACCGGGGCTAGCGCGAGCACAGATACGCAGTATTTT. This chain uses TRBV10-3 with TRBJ2-3; possibly TRBD2 for D (6 bases). The V end was cut by 10 bases, the J end by 0 bases, with 14 bases between. This CDR3 region has 14 residues. From germline, CDR1 is ENHRY and CDR2 SYGVKD.

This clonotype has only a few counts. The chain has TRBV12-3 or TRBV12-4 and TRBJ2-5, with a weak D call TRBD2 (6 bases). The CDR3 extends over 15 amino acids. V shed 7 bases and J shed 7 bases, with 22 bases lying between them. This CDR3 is CASTTSGAGLRTQYF. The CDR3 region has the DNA TGTGCCAGCACTACTTCGGGCGCGGGGCTCAGGACCCAGTACTTC.

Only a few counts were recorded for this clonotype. CDR3 DNA sequence: TGTGCCAGCAGCGCGGACACCCGCTATAATTCACCCCTCCACTTT. This codes for CASSADTRYNSPLHF. This chain links TRBV9 with TRBJ1-6; maybe TRBD1 (5 bases). Germline CDR1 is SGDLS and CDR2 is YYNGEE. With 3 bases removed from V and 3 bases from J, the gap between germline ends came to 10 bases. The length of the CDR3 is 15 residues.

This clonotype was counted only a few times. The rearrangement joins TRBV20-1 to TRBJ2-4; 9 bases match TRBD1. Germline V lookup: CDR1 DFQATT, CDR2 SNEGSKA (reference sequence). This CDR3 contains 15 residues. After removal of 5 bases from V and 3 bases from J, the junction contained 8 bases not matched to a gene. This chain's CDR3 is CSAPDRGVVKNIQYF. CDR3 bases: TGCAGTGCTCCCGACAGGGGGGTCGTCAAAAACATTCAGTACTTC.

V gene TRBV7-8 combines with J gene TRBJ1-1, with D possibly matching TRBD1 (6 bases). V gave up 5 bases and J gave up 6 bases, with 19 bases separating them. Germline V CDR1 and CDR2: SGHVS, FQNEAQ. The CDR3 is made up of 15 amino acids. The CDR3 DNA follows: TGTGCCAGCAGCACGAAGGTCCAGGGGAGGGCTGAAGCTTTCTTT. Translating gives CASSTKVQGRAEAFF.

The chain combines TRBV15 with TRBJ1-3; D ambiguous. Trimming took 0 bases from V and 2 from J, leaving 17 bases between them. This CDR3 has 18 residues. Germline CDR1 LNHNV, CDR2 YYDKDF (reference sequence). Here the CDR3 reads CATSRDRYQNRPGNTIYF. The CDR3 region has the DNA TGTGCCACCAGCAGAGATCGGTACCAAAACAGACCTGGAAACACCATATATTTT.

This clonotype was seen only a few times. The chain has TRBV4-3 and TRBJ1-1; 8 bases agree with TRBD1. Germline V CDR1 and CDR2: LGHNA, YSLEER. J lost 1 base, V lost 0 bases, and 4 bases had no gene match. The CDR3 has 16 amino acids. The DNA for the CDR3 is TGCGCCAGCAGCCAAGAAGGACAGGGAAAGAACACTGAAGCTTTCTTT. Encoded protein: CASSQEGQGKNTEAFF.

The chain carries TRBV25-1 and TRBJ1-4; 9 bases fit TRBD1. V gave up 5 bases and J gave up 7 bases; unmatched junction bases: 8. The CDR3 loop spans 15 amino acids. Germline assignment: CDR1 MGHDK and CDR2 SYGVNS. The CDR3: CASSKGDRAGEKLFF. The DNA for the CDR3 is TGTGCCAGCAGTAAAGGGGACAGGGCAGGTGAAAAACTGTTTTTT.

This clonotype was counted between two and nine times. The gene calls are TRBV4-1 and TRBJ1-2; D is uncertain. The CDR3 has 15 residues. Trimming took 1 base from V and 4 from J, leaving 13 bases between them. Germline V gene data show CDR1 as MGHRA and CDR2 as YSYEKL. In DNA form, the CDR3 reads TGCGCCAGCAGCCAAGTAGGCAGGCTCCGCTATGGCTACACCTTC. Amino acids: CASSQVGRLRYGYTF.

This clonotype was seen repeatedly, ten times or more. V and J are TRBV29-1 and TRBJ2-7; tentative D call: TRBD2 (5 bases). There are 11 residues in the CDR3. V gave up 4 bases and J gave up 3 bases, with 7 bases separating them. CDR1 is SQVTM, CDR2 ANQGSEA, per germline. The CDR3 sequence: CSVVRDYEQYF. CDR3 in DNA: TGCAGCGTTGTGAGGGACTACGAGCAGTACTTC.

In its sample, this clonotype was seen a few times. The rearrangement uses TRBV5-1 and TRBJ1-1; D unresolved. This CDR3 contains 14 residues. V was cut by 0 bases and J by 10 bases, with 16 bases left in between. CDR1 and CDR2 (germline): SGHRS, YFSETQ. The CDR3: CASSLGMEIRGAFF. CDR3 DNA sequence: TGCGCCAGCAGCTTGGGAATGGAAATACGGGGAGCTTTCTTT.

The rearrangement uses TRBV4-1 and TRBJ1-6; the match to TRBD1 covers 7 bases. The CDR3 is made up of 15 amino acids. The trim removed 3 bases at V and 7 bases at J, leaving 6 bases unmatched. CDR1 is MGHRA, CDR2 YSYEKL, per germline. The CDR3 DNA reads TGCGCCAGCAGCCACCAACAGGGGTTGAATTCACCCCTCCACTTT. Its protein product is CASSHQQGLNSPLHF.

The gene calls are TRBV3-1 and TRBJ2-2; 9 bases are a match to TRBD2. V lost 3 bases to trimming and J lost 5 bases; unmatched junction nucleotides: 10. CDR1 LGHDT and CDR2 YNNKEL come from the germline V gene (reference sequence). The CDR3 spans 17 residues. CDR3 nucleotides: TGTGCCAGCAGCCACCTCGTGGGTAGCGGGAGAACCGGGGAGCTGTTTTTT. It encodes CASSHLVGSGRTGELFF.

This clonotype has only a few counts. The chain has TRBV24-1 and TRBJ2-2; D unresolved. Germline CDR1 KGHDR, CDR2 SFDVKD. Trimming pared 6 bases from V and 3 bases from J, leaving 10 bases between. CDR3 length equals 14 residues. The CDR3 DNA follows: TGTGCCACCAGTCCTAGTACACACACCGGGGAGCTGTTTTTT. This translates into CATSPSTHTGELFF.

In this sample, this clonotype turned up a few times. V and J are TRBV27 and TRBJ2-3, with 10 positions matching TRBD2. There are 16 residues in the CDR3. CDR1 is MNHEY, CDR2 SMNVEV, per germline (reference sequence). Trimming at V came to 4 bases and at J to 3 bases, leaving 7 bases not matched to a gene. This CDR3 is CASSWASGGATDTQYF. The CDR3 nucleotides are TGTGCCAGCAGTTGGGCCAGCGGGGGGGCGACAGATACGCAGTATTTT.

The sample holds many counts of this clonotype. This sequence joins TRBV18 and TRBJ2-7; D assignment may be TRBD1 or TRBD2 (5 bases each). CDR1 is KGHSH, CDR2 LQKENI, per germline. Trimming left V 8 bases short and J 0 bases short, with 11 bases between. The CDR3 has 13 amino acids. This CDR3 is CASSPGSSYEQYF. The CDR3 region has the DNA TGTGCCAGCAGTCCAGGGAGCTCCTACGAGCAGTACTTC.